This entry lists 12 T cell receptor beta chains sequenced from one sample in a study of T cells after yellow fever vaccination. Each CDR3 protein gets one entry after TCRdb re-called the 5' RACE reads with MiXCR. The data contain around 250,000 distinct CDR3 sequences, 6.9% of them singletons. Source: CD4+ T cells sorted from PBMCs, taken 15 days after the yellow fever booster vaccination. Receptors were obtained from a young man who received the YFV17D yellow fever vaccine.

In the case of this clonotype: A single base separates this from a much larger clone, so it may be a read error. The chain links TRBV20-1 to TRBJ2-3; no clear D gene. Germline V gene sequence: CDR1 DFQATT, CDR2 SNEGSKA (reference sequence). This CDR3 is 13 amino acids long. Between the trimmed V and J ends, which lost 3 bases and 4 bases, there was a span of 11 bases. In DNA form, the CDR3 reads TGCAGTGCTAGGGGGAAGGGATCAGATACGCAGTATTTT. It encodes CSARGKGSDTQYF.

This clonotype was seen many times. The rearrangement joins TRBV5-6 to TRBJ2-5; no firm D call. Germline CDR1 and CDR2: SGHDT and YYEEEE. CDR3 length: 14 residues. Trimming removed 0 bases at V and 4 bases at J, with 10 bases between. The CDR3 here is CASSLVARAETQYF. The CDR3 region has the DNA TGTGCCAGCAGCTTGGTTGCAAGGGCAGAGACCCAGTACTTC.

This clonotype was picked up many times. V usage is TRBV20-1 and J usage is TRBJ2-7; D is unclear. The CDR3 has 14 amino acids. Deletions cut 0 bases from V and 2 bases from J, with 11 bases between. CDR1 and CDR2 from the germline V gene are DFQATT and SNEGSKA (reference sequence). CDR3 nucleotides: TGCAGTGCTAGAGATCTGAGCAGTCCCTACGAGCAGTACTTC. Translation gives CSARDLSSPYEQYF.

This clonotype was seen repeatedly, ten times or more. The V gene is TRBV5-1, the J gene TRBJ1-2, with 10 bases lining up with TRBD1. V gave up 6 bases and J gave up 2 bases; unmatched junction bases: 13. From germline, CDR1 is SGHRS and CDR2 YFSETQ. CDR3 length: 17 residues. DNA of the CDR3: TGCGCCAGCACCCAAGGGGCTGGGGACAGGGGCAACTATGGCTACACCTTC. It translates to CASTQGAGDRGNYGYTF. Based on the CDR3 plus reference TRBV5-1 and TRBJ1-2, the full variable domain is KAGVTQTPRYLIKTRGQQVTLSCSPISGHRSVSWYQQTPGQGLQFLFEYFSETQRNKGNFPGRFSGRQFSNSRSEMNVSTLELGDSALYLCASTQGAGDRGNYGYTFGSGTRLTVV.

This clonotype occurred many times. The chain uses TRBV10-2 and TRBJ2-1, with a weak D call TRBD1 (6 bases). This CDR3 is built from 13 residues. CDR1 is WSHSY, CDR2 SAAADI, per germline. V shed 9 bases and J shed 8 bases, with 17 bases lying between them. CDR3: CASRVDREHEQFF. CDR3 nucleotide sequence: TGCGCCAGTCGTGTGGACAGAGAACATGAGCAGTTCTTC.

This clonotype was observed many times. The rearrangement uses TRBV20-1 and TRBJ2-3, with 8 bases aligning to TRBD2. The germline CDR1 and CDR2 sequences are DFQATT and SNEGSKA (reference sequence). The CDR3 has 14 amino acids. The ends lost 3 bases at V and 2 bases at J; junction bases unmatched: 4. DNA of the CDR3: TGCAGTGCTAGGACGGGAGGGAACACAGATACGCAGTATTTT. It encodes CSARTGGNTDTQYF.

This clonotype was seen a single time. The chain couples TRBV12-3 or TRBV12-4 to TRBJ2-2; 9 bases are a match to TRBD1. CDR3 length: 18 amino acids. V shed 7 bases and J 4 bases; nucleotides not matched to a gene: 16. The CDR3 loop is CASIVNPYRGRFTGELFF. CDR3 bases: TGTGCCAGCATCGTTAATCCGTACAGGGGGCGGTTCACCGGGGAGCTGTTTTTT.

V is TRBV27 and J is TRBJ2-6; no clear D gene. The CDR3 contains 16 residues. Germline V gives CDR1 MNHEY, CDR2 SMNVEV (reference sequence). V was clipped by 5 bases and J by 2 bases, with 13 bases between them. The CDR3 DNA is TGTGCCAGCAGTGTTATTACGGGTACTGGGGCCAACGTCCTGACTTTC. Translating it yields CASSVITGTGANVLTF.

V gene TRBV6-5 combines with J gene TRBJ1-1; TRBD1 agrees at 8 bases. CDR1 and CDR2 from the germline V gene are MNHEY and SVGAGI. CDR3 length equals 15 residues. The ends lost 5 bases at V and 5 bases at J; junction bases unmatched: 10. The CDR3 loop is CASSLHDRGWTEAFF. CDR3 sequence (DNA): TGTGCCAGCAGTCTCCACGACAGGGGTTGGACTGAAGCTTTCTTT.

The CDR3 spells CASSLSGGGNYGYTF. The CDR3 nucleotides are TGTGCCAGCAGCTTATCCGGGGGAGGGAACTATGGCTACACCTTC. V is TRBV7-9 and J is TRBJ1-2, with D perhaps TRBD1 (5 bases). V lost 2 bases, J lost 2 bases, and 12 bases lay in between. Germline V CDR1 and CDR2: SEHNR, FQNEAQ (reference sequence). CDR3 length: 15 amino acids.

The chain combines TRBV20-1 with TRBJ2-1; 14 bases align to TRBD2. The CDR3 contains 18 residues. J gave up 1 base and V 5 bases, and 10 bases lay outside the gene matches. Per germline, CDR1 DFQATT and CDR2 SNEGSKA (reference sequence). CDR3 nucleotide sequence: TGCAGTGCTGAGACTAGCGGGAGGGCCCAGGGTTCCTACAATGAGCAGTTCTTC. Translating it yields CSAETSGRAQGSYNEQFF.

With respect to this clonotype: A much larger clone is a single base away; this may be a read error. J is TRBJ2-1 and V is TRBV7-9; no clear D gene. CDR3 length: 16 residues. Germline V CDR1 and CDR2: SEHNR, FQNEAQ (reference sequence). CDR3 loop: CARSFADGLGKMKQFF. The CDR3 DNA follows: TGTGCCAGAAGCTTCGCCGATGGCCTAGGTAAAATGAAGCAGTTCTTC. The full variable domain, its missing parts supplied by reference TRBV7-9 and TRBJ2-1, is DTGVSQNPRHKITKRGQNVTFRCDPISEHNRLYWYRQTLGQGPEFLTYFQNEAQLEKSRLLSDRFSAERPKGSFSTLEIQRTEQGDSAMYLCARSFADGLGKMKQFFGPGTRLTVL.